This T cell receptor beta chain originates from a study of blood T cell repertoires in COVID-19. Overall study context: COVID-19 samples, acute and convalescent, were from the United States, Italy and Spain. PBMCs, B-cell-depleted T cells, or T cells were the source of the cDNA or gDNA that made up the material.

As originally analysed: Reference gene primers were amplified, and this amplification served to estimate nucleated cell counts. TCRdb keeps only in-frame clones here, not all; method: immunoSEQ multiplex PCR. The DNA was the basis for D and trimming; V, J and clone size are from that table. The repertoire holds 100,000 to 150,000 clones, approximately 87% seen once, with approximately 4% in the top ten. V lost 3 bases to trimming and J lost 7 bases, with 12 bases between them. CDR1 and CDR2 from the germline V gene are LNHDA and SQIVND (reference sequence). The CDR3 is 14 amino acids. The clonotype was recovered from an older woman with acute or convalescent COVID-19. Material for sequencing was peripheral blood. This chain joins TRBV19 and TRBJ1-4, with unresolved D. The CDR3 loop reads CASSIRGYSEKLFF. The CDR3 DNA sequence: TGTGCCAGTAGTATTCGGGGTTATAGTGAAAAACTGTTTTTT.